One sample yielded the 18 T cell receptor beta chains listed below, sequenced in a study of blood T cell repertoires in COVID-19. The assay was immunoSEQ multiplex PCR, and TCRdb's table has in-frame clones only and misses some. In the table there are more than 150,000 clones, 70% to 90% of which are singletons. The specimen was peripheral blood. The receptor source for this set is a woman of 80 years or more with acute or convalescent COVID-19.

The chain employs TRBV9 and TRBJ1-3, with D maybe TRBD1 (5 bases). Germline V gene sequence: CDR1 SGDLS, CDR2 YYNGEE. The CDR3 is 16 amino acids. Trimming removed 0 bases from V and 4 bases from J, with 14 bases in between. CDR3 in DNA: TGTGCCAGCAGCGTAGATGGCAGGGTCAGGGGAAACACCATATATTTT. This sequence encodes CASSVDGRVRGNTIYF.

Here the CDR3 DNA reads TGTGCCAGCAGCCTAGGACAGGGGGGATCACCCCTCCACTTT. As protein: CASSLGQGGSPLHF. The genes are TRBV5-4 and TRBJ1-6, with 10 bases fitting TRBD1. CDR3 length: 14 residues. From germline, CDR1 is SGHNT and CDR2 YYREEE (reference sequence). Trimming took 4 bases from V and 10 from J; bases not matched to a gene: 5.

Points on this clone: Sequence at one end of the junction differs from germline and may be a read error. J is TRBJ2-5 and V is TRBV6-2 or TRBV6-3, with 7 positions matching TRBD1. Germline CDR1 is MNHEY and CDR2 is SVGEGT. There are 11 residues in the CDR3. The CDR3 sequence: CASSTGQVADF. The CDR3 region has the DNA TGTGCCAGCAGTACAGGACAGGTGGCGGACTTC.

V and J are TRBV4-2 and TRBJ1-2, with TRBD1 as a possible D gene (6 bases). The V end was cut by 0 bases, the J end by 7 bases, with 21 bases between. The CDR3 runs to 17 residues. Germline assignment: CDR1 LGHNA and CDR2 YNFKEQ. CDR3 in DNA: TGTGCCAGCAGCCAAGATATCGGGGGGGGCCGGAGTGGTGGCTACACCTTC. As protein: CASSQDIGGGRSGGYTF.

The chain employs TRBV29-1 and TRBJ1-4; D may be TRBD1 (6 bases). Deletions cut 7 bases from V and 7 bases from J, with 19 bases between. The length of the CDR3 is 14 residues. Per germline, CDR1 SQVTM and CDR2 ANQGSEA. The chain's CDR3 is CSAIDSRRGEKLFF. The CDR3 DNA sequence: TGCAGCGCAATCGACTCCCGCAGGGGTGAAAAACTGTTTTTT.

The V and J genes are TRBV5-4 and TRBJ2-3; D may be TRBD1 (5 bases). The ends were cut back, 0 bases at V and 4 bases at J, with 9 bases in the middle. CDR1 SGHNT and CDR2 YYREEE come from the germline V gene (reference sequence). The CDR3 sequence is 14 residues long. In DNA form, the CDR3 reads TGTGCCAGCAGCTTGGGCAGGGTCGCAGATACGCAGTATTTT. This encodes CASSLGRVADTQYF.

The chain combines TRBV27 with TRBJ1-4; D possibly corresponds to TRBD1 (5 bases). CDR3 size: 16 residues. The V gene lost 0 bases and the J gene lost 7 bases, with 15 bases spanning the gap. Germline V CDR1 and CDR2: MNHEY, SMNVEV (reference sequence). The CDR3 loop reads CASSLSFAQGGEKLFF. As DNA, the CDR3 is TGTGCCAGCAGTTTATCGTTCGCGCAGGGTGGTGAAAAACTGTTTTTT. The variable domain in full, completed from reference TRBV27 and TRBJ1-4, reads EAQVTQNPRYLITVTGKKLTVTCSQNMNHEYMSWYRQDPGLGLRQIYYSMNVEVTDKGDVPEGYKVSRKEKRNFPLILESPSPNQTSLYFCASSLSFAQGGEKLFFGSGTQLSVL.

This sequence joins TRBV11-2 and TRBJ2-7; D might be TRBD2 (5 bases). CDR3 size: 15 residues. Trimming took 2 bases from V and 6 from J, leaving 17 bases between them. Per the germline V gene, CDR1 is SGHAT and CDR2 is FQNNGV. CDR3 in DNA: TGTGCCAGCAGCTTAAGTGCCAGCGGTATCGGCGAGCAGTACTTC. It is translated as CASSLSASGIGEQYF.

The rearrangement links TRBV11-2 to TRBJ1-4; possible D gene TRBD1, 6 bases. V was cut by 5 bases and J by 6 bases, with 16 bases left in between. Germline lookup yields CDR1 SGHAT and CDR2 FQNNGV. This CDR3 has 15 residues. The CDR3 is CASSPGALPHEKLFF. The CDR3 coding sequence is TGTGCCAGCAGCCCAGGGGCCCTACCGCATGAAAAACTGTTTTTT.

The chain uses TRBV12-5 and TRBJ1-2; D unclear. The CDR3 length is 14 residues. Germline V gene data show CDR1 as LGHNT and CDR2 as FRNRAP. V was clipped by 4 bases and J by 4 bases, with 13 bases between them. CDR3 protein: CASGSPTRGYGYTF. CDR3 sequence (DNA): TGTGCTAGTGGTTCACCTACTCGCGGCTATGGCTACACCTTC. Full variable domain (missing parts from reference TRBV12-5 and TRBJ1-2): DARVTQTPRHKVTEMGQEVTMRCQPILGHNTVFWYRQTMMQGLELLAYFRNRAPLDDSGMPKDRFSAEMPDATLATLKIQPSEPRDSAVYFCASGSPTRGYGYTFGSGTRLTVV.

The chain carries TRBV18 and TRBJ1-6, with D uncertain. CDR1 and CDR2 from the germline V gene are KGHSH and LQKENI. The CDR3 has 15 amino acids. The germline V and J ends were trimmed by 2 bases and 0 bases, with 5 bases remaining between them. The CDR3 coding sequence is TGTGCCAGCTCACCAGACTTCTCCTATAATTCACCCCTCCACTTT. Protein: CASSPDFSYNSPLHF.

V is TRBV2 and J is TRBJ1-2; 11 positions match TRBD1. Unmatched junction bases numbered 10, after V lost 5 bases and J lost 8 bases. This CDR3 is built from 15 residues. Germline V CDR1 and CDR2: SNHLY, FYNNEI. The CDR3 nucleotides are TGTGCCAGCAGTCGCGGACAGGGGGCGTGGGGCGGCTACACCTTC. Amino acids: CASSRGQGAWGGYTF.

The chain employs TRBV5-3 and TRBJ1-6; possible D gene TRBD1, 5 bases. TRBV5-3 is an open reading frame whose function is uncertain. The CDR3 length is 14 residues. The V gene lost 8 bases and the J gene lost 10 bases, with 19 bases spanning the gap. The CDR3 sequence is CASSLWGGLSPLHF. As DNA, the CDR3 is TGTGCCAGTTCCCTGTGGGGGGGTCTGTCACCCCTCCACTTT.

J is TRBJ1-2 and V is TRBV6-5; the match to TRBD1 covers 7 bases. J was trimmed by 8 bases and V by 8 bases; bases with no gene match: 5. Per germline, CDR1 MNHEY and CDR2 SVGAGI. CDR3 size: 11 residues. DNA of the CDR3: TGTGCCAGCCTGACAGGGAGGGGCTACACCTTC. This codes for CASLTGRGYTF.

J is TRBJ1-2 and V is TRBV29-1, with 7 nucleotides matching TRBD1. The CDR3 length is 16 residues. The germline V gene encodes CDR1 SQVTM and CDR2 ANQGSEA. The V segment lost 4 bases and the J segment 0 bases; nucleotides outside the gene matches: 11. CDR3 DNA sequence: TGCAGCGTTGGAGGAGAGGACAGGCGCGCTAACTATGGCTACACCTTC. Encoded protein: CSVGGEDRRANYGYTF. The complete variable domain, with remaining parts taken from reference TRBV29-1 and TRBJ1-2, reads SAVISQKPSRDICQRGTSLTIQCQVDSQVTMMFWYRQQPGQSLTLIATANQGSEATYESGFVIDKFPISRPNLTFSTLTVSNMSPEDSSIYLCSVGGEDRRANYGYTFGSGTRLTVV.

This chain connects TRBV30 to TRBJ2-7; TRBD2 matches 11 bases. The CDR3 length is 16 residues. Trimming took 3 bases from V and 6 from J; bases not matched to a gene: 13. Germline V CDR1 and CDR2: GTSNPN, SVGIG (reference sequence). The DNA of the CDR3 is TGTGCCTGGAGGCTTGGTTTAGCGGGAGGGCCTCGCGAGCAGTACTTC. This gives the protein CAWRLGLAGGPREQYF.

The chain joins TRBV12-3 or TRBV12-4 to TRBJ1-3, with TRBD1 identical over 8 bases. The V segment lost 8 bases and the J segment 3 bases; nucleotides outside the gene matches: 3. The CDR3 runs to 13 residues. In DNA form, the CDR3 reads TGTGCCAGCGGACAGGGTCGTGGAAACACCATATATTTT. Translating it yields CASGQGRGNTIYF.

This clone is a singleton in its sample. The identical CDR3 is also encoded by other nucleotide sequences in the sample. This chain connects TRBV6-4 to TRBJ1-2; a weak D match, TRBD1 (5 bases). Germline CDR1 reads MRHNA; CDR2 reads SNTAGT. The V end lost 0 bases, the J end lost 4 bases, and 6 bases lay between the germline ends. The CDR3 is 13 residues long. The CDR3 here is CASSDSGGYGYTF. The DNA for the CDR3 is TGTGCCAGCAGTGACTCGGGGGGCTATGGCTACACCTTC.